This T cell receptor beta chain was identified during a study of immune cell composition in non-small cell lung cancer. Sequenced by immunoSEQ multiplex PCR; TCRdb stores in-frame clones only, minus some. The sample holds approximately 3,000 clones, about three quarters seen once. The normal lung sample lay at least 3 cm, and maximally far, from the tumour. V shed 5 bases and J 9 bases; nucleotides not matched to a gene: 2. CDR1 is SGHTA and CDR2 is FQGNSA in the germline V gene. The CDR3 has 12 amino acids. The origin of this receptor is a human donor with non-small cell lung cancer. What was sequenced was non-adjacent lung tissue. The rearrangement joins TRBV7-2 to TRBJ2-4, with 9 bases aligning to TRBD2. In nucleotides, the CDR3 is TGTGCCAGCAGCCGGCGGGAGGGCATTCAGTACTTC. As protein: CASSRREGIQYF.